The 26 T cell receptor beta chains below all came from one sample that was sequenced in a study of T cell responses to AZD1222 COVID-19 vaccine. The method was immunoSEQ multiplex PCR; TCRdb's version includes in-frame clones alone and lacks a portion of them. The top ten hold under 4.5% of the sample, which has some 110,000 clones, approximately 90% seen once. This material consisted of peripheral blood, taken on day 0 of AZD1222 vaccination. All receptors derive from an adult in good health.

The rearrangement joins TRBV4-3 to TRBJ2-5, with D possibly matching TRBD1 (6 bases). CDR3 length equals 14 residues. Looked up from germline, CDR1 is LGHNA and CDR2 is YSLEER. The V gene lost 0 bases and the J gene lost 9 bases, with 14 bases spanning the gap. This CDR3 is CASSQDLSGASQYF. CDR3 coding DNA: TGCGCCAGCAGCCAAGATCTATCAGGGGCGTCCCAGTACTTC.

The chain combines TRBV6-5 with TRBJ2-2; D gene unclear. The CDR3 covers 15 residues. The germline V gene encodes CDR1 MNHEY and CDR2 SVGAGI. V dropped 1 base and J dropped 6 bases, with 12 bases sitting between them. The CDR3 spells CASSYLGQGSGELFF. CDR3 DNA sequence: TGTGCCAGCAGTTACTTGGGCCAAGGATCCGGGGAGCTGTTTTTT.

The V gene is TRBV9, the J gene TRBJ2-5, with 8 bases matching TRBD1. This CDR3 comprises 14 residues. V lost 4 bases and J lost 1; bases outside the gene matches: 3. CDR1 and CDR2 (germline): SGDLS, YYNGEE. In DNA, the CDR3 is TGTGCCAGCAGCCCAGGGGGCCTCCAAGAGACCCAGTACTTC. Protein: CASSPGGLQETQYF.

This chain connects TRBV18 to TRBJ2-7; D might be TRBD1 or TRBD2, each matching 6 bases. Germline CDR1 reads KGHSH; CDR2 reads LQKENI. There are 15 residues in the CDR3. With 0 bases removed from V and 3 bases from J, the gap between germline ends came to 12 bases. Here the CDR3 reads CASSPPARGGYEQYF. CDR3 DNA sequence: TGTGCCAGCTCACCACCGGCCAGGGGAGGCTACGAGCAGTACTTC.

The gene calls are TRBV19 and TRBJ1-2; 9 bases fit TRBD1. The V segment lost 4 bases and the J segment 4 bases; nucleotides outside the gene matches: 4. The CDR3 is made up of 14 amino acids. From germline, CDR1 is LNHDA and CDR2 SQIVND (reference sequence). The CDR3 spells CASSKQGAGYGYTF. In DNA, the CDR3 is TGTGCCAGTAGTAAACAGGGGGCCGGCTATGGCTACACCTTC.

CDR3 DNA: TGTGCCACCAGTGAGTTTCAGTGGTATGGCTACACCTTC. Protein product: CATSEFQWYGYTF. This chain connects TRBV24-1 to TRBJ1-2; D remains unclear. The germline gives CDR1 KGHDR, CDR2 SFDVKD. CDR3 length equals 13 residues. V lost 4 bases to trimming and J lost 5 bases, with 10 bases between them.

This chain joins TRBV24-1 and TRBJ2-3; no clear D. Trimming removed 10 bases at V and 2 bases at J, with 15 bases between. The CDR3 sequence is 14 residues long. Germline V gives CDR1 KGHDR, CDR2 SFDVKD. The CDR3 DNA sequence: TGTGCCACATCAAACCCGGGCTTCACAGATACGCAGTATTTT. The encoded protein is CATSNPGFTDTQYF.

This sequence joins TRBV7-9 and TRBJ1-2, with a tentative D call TRBD1 (6 bases). The CDR3 contains 12 residues. The V gene's germline CDR1 is SEHNR and CDR2 FQNEAQ (reference sequence). V dropped 3 bases and J dropped 8 bases, with 10 bases sitting between them. CDR3 coding DNA: TGTGCCAGCAGCTTCTCCGGACAGGGCTACACCTTC. It specifies CASSFSGQGYTF.

The J gene is TRBJ2-7, the V gene TRBV7-7, with 8 bases matching TRBD1. V was clipped by 5 bases and J by 5 bases; unmatched bases: 8. This CDR3 region has 14 residues. Germline CDR1 and CDR2: SSHAT and FNYEAQ (reference sequence). CDR3 in amino acids: CASSPRTGTHEQYF. The CDR3 DNA is TGTGCCAGCAGCCCCCGGACAGGGACCCACGAGCAGTACTTC. Full variable domain (missing parts from reference TRBV7-7 and TRBJ2-7): GAGVSQSPRYKVTKRGQDVTLRCDPISSHATLYWYQQALGQGPEFLTYFNYEAQPDKSGLPSDRFSAERPEGSISTLTIQRTEQRDSAMYRCASSPRTGTHEQYFGPGTRLTVT.

The chain is built from TRBV3-1 (or the pseudogene TRBV3-2) and TRBJ2-5, with TRBD2 matching 9 bases. CDR3 size: 20 residues. Germline V lookup: CDR1 LGHDT, CDR2 YNNKEL (reference sequence). V gave up 0 bases and J gave up 5 bases; unmatched junction bases: 19. This chain's CDR3 is CASSQDKGFSGRFSRETQYF. Here the CDR3 DNA reads TGTGCCAGCAGCCAAGATAAAGGCTTTAGCGGGAGATTCAGTAGGGAGACCCAGTACTTC.

The chain couples TRBV6-4 to TRBJ1-1; 7 bases fit TRBD1. CDR1 and CDR2 from the germline V gene are MRHNA and SNTAGT. V lost 1 base to trimming and J lost 1 base; unmatched junction nucleotides: 12. The CDR3 is 18 residues long. CDR3: CASSDYTGTVPRNTEAFF. DNA of the CDR3: TGTGCCAGCAGTGACTACACCGGGACAGTCCCTAGGAACACTGAAGCTTTCTTT.

V is TRBV14 and J is TRBJ1-4, with D possibly TRBD1 on 6 matching bases. V dropped 0 bases and J dropped 2 bases, with 16 bases sitting between them. Germline CDR1 SGHDN, CDR2 FVKESK. The CDR3 totals 18 residues. The CDR3 region has the DNA TGTGCCAGCAGCCAAGAGTCTTTCGGGGGCCGCACTAATGAAAAACTGTTTTTT. Translation gives CASSQESFGGRTNEKLFF.

The chain joins TRBV30 to TRBJ1-5; D is ambiguous. CDR1 and CDR2 from the germline V gene are GTSNPN and SVGIG (reference sequence). The V gene lost 5 bases and the J gene lost 1 base, with 12 bases spanning the gap. The CDR3 sequence is 14 residues long. The CDR3 loop is CAWRTQGSNQPQHF. The CDR3 DNA sequence: TGTGCCTGGCGGACGCAAGGAAGCAATCAGCCCCAGCATTTT.

V gene TRBV6-5 combines with J gene TRBJ2-7, with TRBD1 identical over 10 bases. Per the germline V gene, CDR1 is MNHEY and CDR2 is SVGAGI. V was pared by 4 bases and J by 4 bases, with 10 bases of the junction left unmatched. This CDR3 comprises 16 residues. The CDR3 protein is CASSSSPGQGTYEQYF. For the CDR3, the DNA is TGTGCCAGCAGTTCCTCTCCGGGACAGGGGACTTACGAGCAGTACTTC.

The chain employs TRBV7-9 and TRBJ1-3; 7 bases are a match to TRBD1. V lost 5 bases, J lost 4 bases, and 8 bases stayed unmatched. There are 15 residues in the CDR3. Germline CDR1 is SEHNR and CDR2 is FQNEAQ (reference sequence). The CDR3 reads CASSPDRVPGNTIYF. CDR3 coding DNA: TGTGCCAGCAGCCCCGACAGGGTACCAGGAAACACCATATATTTT.

The genes are TRBV7-3 and TRBJ2-2; D is uncertain. Germline V gives CDR1 SGHTA, CDR2 FQGTGA. Trimming left V 5 bases short and J 1 base short, with 5 bases between. This CDR3 has 13 residues. The DNA of the CDR3 is TGTGCCAGCAGCCCAGGGAACACCGGGGAGCTGTTTTTT. Protein: CASSPGNTGELFF. Full variable domain (missing parts from reference TRBV7-3 and TRBJ2-2): GAGVSQTPSNKVTEKGKYVELRCDPISGHTALYWYRQSLGQGPEFLIYFQGTGAADDSGLPNDRFFAVRPEGSVSTLKIQRTERGDSAVYLCASSPGNTGELFFGEGSRLTVL.

V usage is TRBV3-1 (or the pseudogene TRBV3-2) and J usage is TRBJ1-1, with TRBD1 as a possible D gene (5 bases). V was cut by 4 bases and J by 1 base, with 7 bases left in between. Germline V gives CDR1 LGHDT, CDR2 YNNKEL (reference sequence). This CDR3 contains 13 residues. CDR3 sequence reads: CASSRDWNTEAFF. For the CDR3, the DNA is TGTGCCAGCAGCCGGGACTGGAACACTGAAGCTTTCTTT.

This chain links TRBV10-3 with TRBJ1-1; 8 nucleotides align to TRBD1. This CDR3 is 12 amino acids long. The V gene end was trimmed by 7 bases and the J gene end by 3 bases; junction bases not matched to a gene: 1. Germline V gene lookup returns CDR1 ENHRY and CDR2 SYGVKD. In DNA form, the CDR3 reads TGTGCCATCACAGGGGGCTACACTGAAGCTTTCTTT. It yields the protein CAITGGYTEAFF.

V usage is TRBV7-8 and J usage is TRBJ1-1; tentatively, D is TRBD1 (6 bases). Germline CDR1 and CDR2: SGHVS and FQNEAQ. V was pared by 3 bases and J by 3 bases, with 8 bases between. The CDR3 has 13 residues. CDR3 region: CASSLTGYTEAFF. As DNA, the CDR3 is TGTGCCAGCAGCTTGACAGGTTACACTGAAGCTTTCTTT.

CDR3 in amino acids: CASSLGTSEQYF. The CDR3 DNA is TGTGCCAGCAGCTTAGGGACATCCGAGCAGTACTTC. The chain carries TRBV11-2 and TRBJ2-7; weak D call: TRBD1 (5 bases). The CDR3 covers 12 residues. The germline gives CDR1 SGHAT, CDR2 FQNNGV. Trimming removed 1 base at V and 6 bases at J, with 7 bases between. The full variable domain, its missing parts supplied by reference TRBV11-2 and TRBJ2-7, is EAGVAQSPRYKIIEKRQSVAFWCNPISGHATLYWYQQILGQGPKLLIQFQNNGVVDDSQLPKDRFSAERLKGVDSTLKIQPAKLEDSAVYLCASSLGTSEQYFGPGTRLTVT.

This rearrangement joins TRBV21-1 to TRBJ2-7; the table's D call, TRBD1, was not checked against the DNA. TRBV21-1 is a known pseudogene. The CDR3 loop spans 18 amino acids. As DNA, the CDR3 is TGTGCCAGCAACTTACCTCAAGGCTCCGGGACAGTCTCCTACGAGCAGTACTTC. It specifies CASNLPQGSGTVSYEQYF.

This clone was recorded a few times. The V call is TRBV10-3, the J call TRBJ1-2, with TRBD1 matching 7 bases. From germline, CDR1 is ENHRY and CDR2 SYGVKD. This CDR3 is 14 amino acids long. With 4 bases clipped from V and 4 bases from J, the junction kept 6 bases outside the gene matches. The CDR3 DNA reads TGTGCCATCAGTGCCGACAGGGACCTCTATGGCTACACCTTC. It is translated as CAISADRDLYGYTF.

The V and J genes are TRBV28 and TRBJ2-7, with TRBD1 identical over 8 bases. The V gene end was trimmed by 4 bases and the J gene end by 5 bases; junction bases not matched to a gene: 10. The germline gives CDR1 MDHEN, CDR2 SYDVKM. The CDR3 runs to 15 residues. DNA for the CDR3: TGTGCCAGCAGTTCCCCTGGACAGGGCTGGCACGAGCAGTACTTC. Translated: CASSSPGQGWHEQYF.

The V call is TRBV6-5, the J call TRBJ2-6, with D unclear. CDR1 and CDR2 from the germline V gene are MNHEY and SVGAGI. V was cut by 2 bases and J by 5 bases, with 4 bases left in between. This CDR3 region has 13 residues. DNA of the CDR3: TGTGCCAGCAGTTACGTGAGGGCCAACGTCCTGACTTTC. Translating gives CASSYVRANVLTF.

The rearrangement joins TRBV27 to TRBJ1-1; no clear D. Per germline, CDR1 MNHEY and CDR2 SMNVEV (reference sequence). V was clipped by 2 bases and J by 5 bases, with 9 bases between them. The CDR3 loop spans 13 amino acids. The CDR3 DNA follows: TGTGCCAGCAGTTTACGGCACCGGACTGAAGCTTTCTTT. It specifies CASSLRHRTEAFF.

The CDR3 reads CASSQVSGRSYGYTF. The CDR3 DNA reads as TGCGCCAGCAGCCAAGTTTCAGGGCGTAGCTATGGCTACACCTTC. The chain uses TRBV4-1 and TRBJ1-2; D may be TRBD1 (5 bases). CDR3 length equals 15 residues. CDR1 and CDR2 from the germline V gene are MGHRA and YSYEKL. The V and J ends lost 1 base and 4 bases respectively, with 13 bases between them.